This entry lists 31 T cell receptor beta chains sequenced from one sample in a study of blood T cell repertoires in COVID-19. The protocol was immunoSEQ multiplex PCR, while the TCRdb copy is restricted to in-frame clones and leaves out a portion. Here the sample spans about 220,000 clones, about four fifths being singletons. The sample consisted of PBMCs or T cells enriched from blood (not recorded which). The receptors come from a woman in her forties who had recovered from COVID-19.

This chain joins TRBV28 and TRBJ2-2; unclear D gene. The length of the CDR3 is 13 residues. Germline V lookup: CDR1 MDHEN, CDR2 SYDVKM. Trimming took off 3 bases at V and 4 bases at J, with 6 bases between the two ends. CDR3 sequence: CASSFGFTGELFF. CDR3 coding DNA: TGTGCCAGCAGTTTCGGGTTCACCGGGGAGCTGTTTTTT.

The CDR3 sequence: CSARTSNEQFF. The CDR3 nucleotides read TGCAGTGCTAGGACTAGCAATGAGCAGTTCTTC. The chain combines TRBV20-1 with TRBJ2-1; tentatively, D is TRBD2 (6 bases). The CDR3 length is 11 residues. Trimming took 3 bases from V and 6 from J, leaving 6 bases between them. Germline CDR1 DFQATT, CDR2 SNEGSKA (reference sequence).

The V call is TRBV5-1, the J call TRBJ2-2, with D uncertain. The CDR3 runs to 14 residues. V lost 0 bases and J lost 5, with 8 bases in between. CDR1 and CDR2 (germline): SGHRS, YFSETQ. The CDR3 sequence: CASSLEAGTGELFF. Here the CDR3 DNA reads TGCGCCAGCAGCTTGGAGGCCGGGACCGGGGAGCTGTTTTTT.

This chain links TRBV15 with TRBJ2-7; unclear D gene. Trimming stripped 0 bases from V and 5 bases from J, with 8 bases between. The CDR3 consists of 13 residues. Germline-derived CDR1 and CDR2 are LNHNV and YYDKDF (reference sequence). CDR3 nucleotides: TGTGCCACCAGCAGAGACCCGTCGGACGAGCAGTACTTC. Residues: CATSRDPSDEQYF.

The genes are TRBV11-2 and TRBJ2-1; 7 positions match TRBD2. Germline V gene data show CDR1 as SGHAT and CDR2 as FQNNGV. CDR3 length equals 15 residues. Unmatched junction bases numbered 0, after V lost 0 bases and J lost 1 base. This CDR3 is CASSLEAGSYNEQFF. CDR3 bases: TGTGCCAGCAGCTTAGAAGCGGGATCCTACAATGAGCAGTTCTTC.

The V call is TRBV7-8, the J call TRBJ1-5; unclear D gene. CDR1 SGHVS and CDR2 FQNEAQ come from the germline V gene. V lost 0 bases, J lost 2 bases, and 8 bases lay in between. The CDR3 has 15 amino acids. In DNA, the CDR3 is TGTGCCAGCAGCTTAGCATTGGGAGGCAATCAGCCCCAGCATTTT. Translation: CASSLALGGNQPQHF.

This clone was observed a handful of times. The CDR3 sequence is CASRRAGNTIYF. In DNA form, the CDR3 reads TGTGCCAGCAGGAGGGCCGGAAACACCATATATTTT. This chain joins TRBV2 and TRBJ1-3; no firm D call. CDR3 length equals 12 residues. Germline assignment: CDR1 SNHLY and CDR2 FYNNEI. V was clipped by 6 bases and J by 4 bases, with 7 bases between them.

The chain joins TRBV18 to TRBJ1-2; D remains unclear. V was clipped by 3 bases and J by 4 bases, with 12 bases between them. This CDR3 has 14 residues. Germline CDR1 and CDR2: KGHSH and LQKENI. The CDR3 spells CASSPSISGYGYTF. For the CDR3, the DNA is TGTGCCAGCTCACCTTCAATTTCGGGCTATGGCTACACCTTC.

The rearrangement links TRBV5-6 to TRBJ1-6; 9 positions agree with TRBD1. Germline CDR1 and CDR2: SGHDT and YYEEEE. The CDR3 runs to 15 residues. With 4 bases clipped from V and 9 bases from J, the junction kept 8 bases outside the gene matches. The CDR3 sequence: CASSKRDRAFSPLHF. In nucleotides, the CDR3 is TGTGCCAGCAGCAAGAGGGACAGGGCTTTTTCACCCCTCCACTTT.

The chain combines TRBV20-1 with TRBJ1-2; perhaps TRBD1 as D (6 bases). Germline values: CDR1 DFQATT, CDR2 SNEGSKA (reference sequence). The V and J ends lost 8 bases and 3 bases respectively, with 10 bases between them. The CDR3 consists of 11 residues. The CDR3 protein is CSFRGYYGYTF. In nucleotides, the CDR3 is TGCAGTTTTAGGGGGTACTATGGCTACACCTTC.

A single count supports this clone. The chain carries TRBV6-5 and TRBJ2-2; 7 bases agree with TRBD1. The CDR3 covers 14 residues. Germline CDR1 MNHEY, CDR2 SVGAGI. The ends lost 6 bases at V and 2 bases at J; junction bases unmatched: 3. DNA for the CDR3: TGTGCCAGCAGGACAGGGACCAACACCGGGGAGCTGTTTTTT. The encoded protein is CASRTGTNTGELFF.

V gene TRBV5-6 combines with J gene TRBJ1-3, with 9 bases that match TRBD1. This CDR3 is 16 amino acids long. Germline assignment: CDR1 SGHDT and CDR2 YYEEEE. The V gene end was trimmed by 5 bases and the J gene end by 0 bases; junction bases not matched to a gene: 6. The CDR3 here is CASRPDRGISGNTIYF. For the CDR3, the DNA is TGTGCCAGCAGACCCGACAGGGGGATCTCTGGAAACACCATATATTTT.

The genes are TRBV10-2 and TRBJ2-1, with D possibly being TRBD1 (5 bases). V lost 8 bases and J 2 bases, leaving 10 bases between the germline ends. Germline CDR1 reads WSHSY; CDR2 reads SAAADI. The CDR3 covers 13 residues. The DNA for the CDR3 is TGCGCCAGCTCGGCAGGGACCTACAATGAGCAGTTCTTC. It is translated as CASSAGTYNEQFF.

Here the CDR3 reads CASSLGLAGSTDTQYF. The DNA of the CDR3 is TGTGCCAGCAGCCTGGGACTAGCGGGAAGCACAGATACGCAGTATTTT. J is TRBJ2-3 and V is TRBV5-5; TRBD2 agrees at 13 bases. V dropped 4 bases and J dropped 0; count of bases not matched to a gene: 2. Germline V gene lookup returns CDR1 SGHKS and CDR2 YYEKEE (reference sequence). The CDR3 is made up of 16 amino acids.

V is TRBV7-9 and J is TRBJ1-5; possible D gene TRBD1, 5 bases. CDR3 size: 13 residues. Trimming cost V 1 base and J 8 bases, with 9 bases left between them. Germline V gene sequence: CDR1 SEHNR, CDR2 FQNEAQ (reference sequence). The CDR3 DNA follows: TGTGCCAGCAGCTTAGTGGGGGGAGAGCCCCAGCATTTT. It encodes CASSLVGGEPQHF.

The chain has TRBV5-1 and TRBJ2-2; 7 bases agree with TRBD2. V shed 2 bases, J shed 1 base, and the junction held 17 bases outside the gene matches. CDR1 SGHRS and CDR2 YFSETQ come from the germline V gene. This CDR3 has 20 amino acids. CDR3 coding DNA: TGCGCCAGCAGCTTCGGCGGCCTTGGGGTGGGACTAAAGAACACCGGGGAGCTGTTTTTT. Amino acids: CASSFGGLGVGLKNTGELFF.

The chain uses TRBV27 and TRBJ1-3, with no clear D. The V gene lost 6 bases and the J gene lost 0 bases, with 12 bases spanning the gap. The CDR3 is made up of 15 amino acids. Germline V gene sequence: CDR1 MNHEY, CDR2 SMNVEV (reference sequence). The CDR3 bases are TGTGCCAGCAGCGAGGGAGAGGGCTCTGGAAACACCATATATTTT. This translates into CASSEGEGSGNTIYF.

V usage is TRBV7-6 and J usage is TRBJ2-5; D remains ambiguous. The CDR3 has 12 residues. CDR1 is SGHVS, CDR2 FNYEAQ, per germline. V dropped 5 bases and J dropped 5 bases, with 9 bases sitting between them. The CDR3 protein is CASSPDPETQYF. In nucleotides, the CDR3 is TGTGCCAGCAGCCCAGATCCGGAGACCCAGTACTTC.

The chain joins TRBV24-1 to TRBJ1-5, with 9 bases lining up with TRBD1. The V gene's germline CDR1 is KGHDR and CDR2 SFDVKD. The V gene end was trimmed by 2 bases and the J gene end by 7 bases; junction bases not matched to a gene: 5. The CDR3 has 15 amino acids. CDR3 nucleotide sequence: TGTGCCACCAGTGATTCGGGGACAGGGAGACAGCCCCAGCATTTT. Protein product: CATSDSGTGRQPQHF.

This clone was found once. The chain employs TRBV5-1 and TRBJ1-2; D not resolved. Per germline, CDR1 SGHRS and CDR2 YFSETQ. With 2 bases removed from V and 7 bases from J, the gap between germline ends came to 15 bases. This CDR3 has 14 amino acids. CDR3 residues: CASSLADRESGYTF. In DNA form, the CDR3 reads TGCGCCAGCAGCTTAGCGGACCGAGAGAGTGGCTACACCTTC.

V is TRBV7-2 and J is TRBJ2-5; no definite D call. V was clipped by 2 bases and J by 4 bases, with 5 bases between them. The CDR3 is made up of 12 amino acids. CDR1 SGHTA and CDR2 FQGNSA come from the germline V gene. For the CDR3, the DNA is TGTGCCAGCAGCTTAATTAGAGAGACCCAGTACTTC. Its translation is CASSLIRETQYF.

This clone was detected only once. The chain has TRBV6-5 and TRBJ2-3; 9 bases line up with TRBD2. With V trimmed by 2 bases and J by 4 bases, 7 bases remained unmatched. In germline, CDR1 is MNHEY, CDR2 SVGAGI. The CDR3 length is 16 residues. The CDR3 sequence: CASSYRVAGAADTQYF. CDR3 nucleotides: TGTGCCAGCAGTTACAGGGTAGCGGGAGCGGCAGATACGCAGTATTTT.

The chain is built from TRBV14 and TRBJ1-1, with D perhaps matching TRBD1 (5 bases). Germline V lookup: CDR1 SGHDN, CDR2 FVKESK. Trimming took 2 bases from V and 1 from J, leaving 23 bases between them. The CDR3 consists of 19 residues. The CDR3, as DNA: TGTGCCAGCAGCCAATACCCATGGGGCGCTATCTTTTCGAACACTGAAGCTTTCTTT. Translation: CASSQYPWGAIFSNTEAFF.

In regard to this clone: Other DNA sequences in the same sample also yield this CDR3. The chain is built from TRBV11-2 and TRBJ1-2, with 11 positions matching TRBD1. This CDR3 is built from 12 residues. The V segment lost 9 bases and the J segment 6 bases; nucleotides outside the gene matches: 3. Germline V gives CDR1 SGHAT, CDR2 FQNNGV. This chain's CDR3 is CASSDRGHGYTF. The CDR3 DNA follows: TGTGCCAGTTCGGACAGGGGGCATGGCTACACCTTC.

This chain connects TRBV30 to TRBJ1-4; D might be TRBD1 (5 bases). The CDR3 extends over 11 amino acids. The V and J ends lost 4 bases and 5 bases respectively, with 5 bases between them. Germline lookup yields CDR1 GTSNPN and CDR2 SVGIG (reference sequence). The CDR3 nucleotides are TGTGCCTGGAACAGGAATGAAAAACTGTTTTTT. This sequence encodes CAWNRNEKLFF.

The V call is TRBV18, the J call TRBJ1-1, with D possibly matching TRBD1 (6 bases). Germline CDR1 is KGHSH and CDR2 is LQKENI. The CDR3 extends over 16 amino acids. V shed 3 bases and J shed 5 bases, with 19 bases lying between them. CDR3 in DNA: TGTGCCAGCTCACCCAACAGCCGGGGGGCGAGGACTGAAGCTTTCTTT. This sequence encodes CASSPNSRGARTEAFF.

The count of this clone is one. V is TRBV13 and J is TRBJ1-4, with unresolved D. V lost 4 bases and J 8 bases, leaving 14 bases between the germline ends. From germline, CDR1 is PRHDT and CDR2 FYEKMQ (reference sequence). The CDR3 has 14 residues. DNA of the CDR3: TGTGCCAGCAGCTCCCGTACGGCCGGGGAAAAACTGTTTTTT. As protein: CASSSRTAGEKLFF. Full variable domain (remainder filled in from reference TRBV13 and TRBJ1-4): AAGVIQSPRHLIKEKRETATLKCYPIPRHDTVYWYQQGPGQDPQFLISFYEKMQSDKGSIPDRFSAQQFSDYHSELNMSSLELGDSALYFCASSSRTAGEKLFFGSGTQLSVL.

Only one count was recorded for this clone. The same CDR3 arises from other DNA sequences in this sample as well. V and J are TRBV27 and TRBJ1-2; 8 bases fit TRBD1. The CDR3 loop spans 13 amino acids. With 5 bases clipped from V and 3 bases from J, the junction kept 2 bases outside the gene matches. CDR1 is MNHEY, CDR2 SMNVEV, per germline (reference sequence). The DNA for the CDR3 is TGTGCCAGCAGTCCGACAGGGGACTATGGCTACACCTTC. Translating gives CASSPTGDYGYTF.

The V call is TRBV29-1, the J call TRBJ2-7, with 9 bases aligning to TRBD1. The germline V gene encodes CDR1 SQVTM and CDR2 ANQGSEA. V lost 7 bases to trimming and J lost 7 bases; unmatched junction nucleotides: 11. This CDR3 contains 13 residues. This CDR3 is CSDSDRGRGEQYF. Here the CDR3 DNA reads TGCAGCGACTCGGACAGGGGTCGGGGGGAGCAGTACTTC.

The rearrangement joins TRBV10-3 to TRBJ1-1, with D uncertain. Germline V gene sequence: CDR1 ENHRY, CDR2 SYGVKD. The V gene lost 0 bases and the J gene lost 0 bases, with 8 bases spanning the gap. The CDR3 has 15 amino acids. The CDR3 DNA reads TGTGCCATCAGTGAGTCGGGCAGTGTGAACACTGAAGCTTTCTTT. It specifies CAISESGSVNTEAFF.

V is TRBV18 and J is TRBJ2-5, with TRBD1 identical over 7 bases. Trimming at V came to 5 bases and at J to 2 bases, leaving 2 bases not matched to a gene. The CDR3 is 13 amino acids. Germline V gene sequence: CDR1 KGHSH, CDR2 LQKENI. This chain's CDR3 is CASSADRQETQYF. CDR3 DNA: TGTGCCAGCTCAGCGGACAGGCAAGAGACCCAGTACTTC.